What follows are 19 T cell receptor beta chains derived from one specimen sequenced in a study of breast tumors, draining lymph nodes, adjacent tissues (dated by TCRdb to about 2016). The receptor library was made with multiplex PCR. Sequencing was carried out with an Illumina HiSeq 2000. TCRdb itself trimmed the public reads at Q25 with fastp, ran MiXCR and retained productive beta chains. Every entry covers one CDR3 protein and lists the most common genes and DNA from its rows. For this sample there are around 150,000 distinct CDR3 sequences; roughly 33% appear just once. The ten largest clones capture roughly 2.3% of the sample. Lymph node samples were obtained from the axillary draining lymph nodes of breast cancer patients. Source material: axillary lymph node tissue. All receptors come from a female donor with breast cancer. Some clones in this sample may be carry-over from other donors' samples.

This clonotype was counted at least ten times. V usage is TRBV4-2 and J usage is TRBJ2-3, with D unclear. Trimming removed 1 base from V and 3 bases from J, with 5 bases in between. The CDR3 sequence is 13 residues long. Germline V gives CDR1 LGHNA, CDR2 YNFKEQ. CDR3 nucleotide sequence: TGTGCCAGCAGCCAAGGGGCGACAGATACGCAGTATTTT. Amino acids: CASSQGATDTQYF.

This clonotype was picked up a small number of times. The chain couples TRBV27 to TRBJ2-1; 7 nucleotides line up with TRBD1. Germline CDR1 reads MNHEY; CDR2 reads SMNVEV (reference sequence). V lost 3 bases and J lost 9; bases outside the gene matches: 14. The CDR3 runs to 16 residues. The CDR3 here is CASSLTRDSPSREQFF. CDR3 bases: TGTGCCAGCAGTTTGACTCGGGACAGCCCATCTCGTGAGCAGTTCTTC.

Notes on this clonotype: This could be a read error, since a much larger clone is one nucleotide away. The chain joins TRBV4-1 to TRBJ1-4; tentatively, D is TRBD1 (6 bases). Germline lookup yields CDR1 MGHRA and CDR2 YSYEKL. The V end was cut by 1 base, the J end by 4 bases, with 10 bases between. The CDR3 contains 15 residues. The CDR3 DNA reads TGCGCCAGCAGCCAAGCCGGGACAAGTAATGAAAAACTGTTTTTT. It translates to CASSQAGTSNEKLFF.

On this clonotype: A much larger clonotype is one base distant, so this may be a read error. This chain links TRBV11-2 with TRBJ2-5, with a tentative D call TRBD1 (5 bases). This CDR3 has 15 amino acids. V gave up 6 bases and J gave up 1 base, with 15 bases separating them. The germline V gene encodes CDR1 SGHAT and CDR2 FQNNGV. In nucleotides, the CDR3 is TGTGCCAGCAGTAGACAGCGAGGCTCCCAAGAGACCCAGTACTTC. This translates into CASSRQRGSQETQYF.

Note on this clonotype: A read error may produce the germline difference seen at one junction end. The V call is TRBV7-6, the J call TRBJ2-3; no clear D. Germline V gene lookup returns CDR1 SGHVS and CDR2 FNYEAQ. The CDR3 spans 12 residues. The DNA for the CDR3 is TGTGCCAGCAGCCCTGCGGCAGATGCGCAGTGTTTT. Residues: CASSPAADAQCF.

This clonotype has at least ten counts. With a much larger clone just one base away, this may be a read error. The chain recombines TRBV2 with TRBJ2-6; maybe TRBD2 (5 bases). This CDR3 comprises 16 residues. Germline CDR1 and CDR2: SNHLY and FYNNEI. As DNA, the CDR3 is TGTGGCAGCAGTGAGATGGGGAGCTCTGGGGCCAACGTCCTGACTTTC. It specifies CGSSEMGSSGANVLTF.

This clonotype was counted ten times or more. The CDR3 protein is CASSYQGANGYTF. The CDR3 DNA is TGTGCCAGCAGTTACCAGGGGGCGAACGGCTACACCTTC. V is TRBV6-5 and J is TRBJ1-2; TRBD1 aligns across 8 bases. Germline loops: CDR1 MNHEY, CDR2 SVGAGI. The CDR3 is 13 residues long. After removal of 2 bases from V and 8 bases from J, the junction contained 4 bases not matched to a gene.

This clonotype was recorded at least ten times. This sequence joins TRBV7-6 and TRBJ2-4; maybe TRBD1 (5 bases). This CDR3 has 19 amino acids. Trimming stripped 2 bases from V and 2 bases from J, with 22 bases between. Looked up from germline, CDR1 is SGHVS and CDR2 is FNYEAQ. The CDR3 spells CASSLYRVGADGPKNIQYF. CDR3 sequence (DNA): TGTGCCAGCAGCTTATATAGGGTTGGGGCAGACGGACCCAAAAACATTCAGTACTTC.

This clonotype showed up many times. V and J are TRBV6-1 and TRBJ2-5; D is ambiguous. CDR1 and CDR2 from the germline V gene are MNHNS and SASEGT. Trimming took 10 bases from V and 5 from J, leaving 14 bases between them. This CDR3 has 12 amino acids. CDR3 loop: CAISLVRETQYF. The DNA for the CDR3 is TGTGCCATAAGTTTGGTTAGGGAGACCCAGTACTTC.

This clonotype was recorded at least ten times. The chain has TRBV6-6 and TRBJ1-5; D ambiguous. V dropped 4 bases and J dropped 8 bases, with 9 bases sitting between them. Germline lookup yields CDR1 MNHNY and CDR2 SVGAGI (reference sequence). The CDR3 length is 12 residues. In DNA form, the CDR3 reads TGTGCCAGCAGTTCAAGTCGGGAGCCCCAGCATTTT. The encoded protein is CASSSSREPQHF.

Of note for this clonotype: This may arise from a read error, as a much more abundant clone is one base away. The conserved phenylalanine or tryptophan normally closing the CDR3 is absent here, so this likely arose from a read error. The J gene is TRBJ2-2, the V gene TRBV9; unclear D gene. The CDR3 is 13 residues long. The ends were cut back, 7 bases at V and 6 bases at J, with 13 bases in the middle. Germline assignment: CDR1 SGDLS and CDR2 YYNGEE. The CDR3 sequence: CASLTLGAGELFL. The CDR3 DNA is TGTGCCAGCTTAACATTAGGCGCCGGGGAGCTGTTTCTT.

The sample holds one count of this clonotype. The CDR3 region is CAVRTRGSGYGYTF. In DNA form, the CDR3 reads TGTGCCGTTAGGACCCGAGGATCGGGCTATGGCTACACCTTC. V usage is TRBV19 and J usage is TRBJ1-2; D is uncertain. Germline V gene sequence: CDR1 LNHDA, CDR2 SQIVND (reference sequence). Trimming cost V 11 bases and J 4 bases, with 20 bases left between them. This CDR3 comprises 14 residues.

This clonotype came up many times. Just one base apart from a much larger clone, this may be a read error. This chain links TRBV20-1 with TRBJ1-2; D remains unclear. There are 13 residues in the CDR3. In germline, CDR1 is DFQATT, CDR2 SNEGSKA (reference sequence). CDR3 coding DNA: TGCAGTGCCCTCTACCCTGAGAACTATGCCTACACCTTC. It yields the protein CSALYPENYAYTF.

The chain uses TRBV7-9 and TRBJ2-7; TRBD2 matches at 12 bases. With 5 bases clipped from V and 8 bases from J, the junction kept 16 bases outside the gene matches. The CDR3 has 17 amino acids. Germline V gene sequence: CDR1 SEHNR, CDR2 FQNEAQ (reference sequence). Here the CDR3 reads CASSPTSGGPNSHQQYF. The CDR3 DNA sequence: TGTGCCAGCAGCCCGACTAGCGGGGGTCCGAACAGTCACCAGCAGTACTTC.

This clonotype was found many times. The rearrangement joins TRBV27 to TRBJ2-5; no firm D call. CDR3 size: 14 residues. The V end lost 6 bases, the J end lost 1 base, and 12 bases lay between the germline ends. Germline CDR1 reads MNHEY; CDR2 reads SMNVEV (reference sequence). DNA of the CDR3: TGTGCCAGCAGGGGCTTGGGCATCCAAGAGACCCAGTACTTC. Protein product: CASRGLGIQETQYF.

In its sample, this clonotype was seen many times. The rearrangement uses TRBV18 and TRBJ1-6; TRBD1 matches 8 bases. The ends lost 3 bases at V and 8 bases at J; junction bases unmatched: 0. The CDR3 is 13 residues long. Germline CDR1 and CDR2: KGHSH and LQKENI. The CDR3 protein is CASSPDRDSPLHF. The CDR3 nucleotides read TGTGCCAGCTCACCGGACAGGGATTCACCCCTCCACTTT.

This chain's CDR3 is CATSFDGGGFGNTIYF. DNA for the CDR3: TGTGCCACCAGCTTCGACGGAGGAGGGTTTGGGAACACCATATATTTT. The chain is built from TRBV15 and TRBJ1-3; D uncertain. The V and J ends lost 5 bases and 7 bases respectively, with 21 bases between them. From germline, CDR1 is LNHNV and CDR2 YYDKDF (reference sequence). This CDR3 region has 16 residues. Full variable domain (rest looked up from reference TRBV15 and TRBJ1-3): DAMVIQNPRYQVTQFGKPVTLSCSQTLNHNVMYWYQQKSSQAPKLLFHYYDKDFNNEADTPDNFQSRRPNTSFCFLDIRSPGLGDTAMYLCATSFDGGGFGNTIYFGEGSWLTVV.

This clonotype was counted many times. J is TRBJ2-1 and V is TRBV9, with D maybe TRBD2 (6 bases). The CDR3 contains 13 residues. Germline V CDR1 and CDR2: SGDLS, YYNGEE. V was pared by 5 bases and J by 6 bases, with 12 bases between. The CDR3 region is CASRRPGVNEQFF. DNA of the CDR3: TGTGCCAGCAGACGTCCGGGGGTCAATGAGCAGTTCTTC.

This rearrangement joins TRBV20-1 to TRBJ2-7; TRBD2 matches 11 bases. The CDR3 runs 14 residues. In germline, CDR1 is DFQATT, CDR2 SNEGSKA (reference sequence). Losses at the gene ends were 6 bases for V and 3 bases for J; bases not matched to a gene: 7. The CDR3 DNA follows: TGCAGTGCCTTAACCGGGACTAGCGGCTACGAGCAGTACTTC. It is translated as CSALTGTSGYEQYF.